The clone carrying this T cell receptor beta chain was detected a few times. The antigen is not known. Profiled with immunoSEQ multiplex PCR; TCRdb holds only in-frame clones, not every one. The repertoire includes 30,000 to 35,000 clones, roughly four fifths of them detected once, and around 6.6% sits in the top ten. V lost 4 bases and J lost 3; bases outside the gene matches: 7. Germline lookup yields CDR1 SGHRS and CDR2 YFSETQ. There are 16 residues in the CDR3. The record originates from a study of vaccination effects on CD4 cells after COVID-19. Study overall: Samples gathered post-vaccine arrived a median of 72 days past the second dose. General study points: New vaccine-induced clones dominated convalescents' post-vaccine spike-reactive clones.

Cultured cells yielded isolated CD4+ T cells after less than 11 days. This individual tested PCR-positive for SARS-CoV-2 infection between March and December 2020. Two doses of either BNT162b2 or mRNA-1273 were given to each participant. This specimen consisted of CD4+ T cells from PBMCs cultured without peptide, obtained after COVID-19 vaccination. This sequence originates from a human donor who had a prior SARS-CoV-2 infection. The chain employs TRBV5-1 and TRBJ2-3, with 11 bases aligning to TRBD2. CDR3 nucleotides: TGCGCCAGCAGCCCTGTAGCGGGAGGGAGGACAGATACGCAGTATTTT. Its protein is CASSPVAGGRTDTQYF.